The 3 T cell receptor beta chains given below trace back to one sample, sequenced in a study of T cell responses to AZD1222 COVID-19 vaccine. Using immunoSEQ multiplex PCR, the repertoire was profiled, and TCRdb retains in-frame clones only, with some absent. The table records about 96,000 clones, approximately 87% of them present only once. Source: peripheral blood, taken on day 0 of AZD1222 vaccination. All receptors derive from an adult in good health.

This rearrangement joins TRBV7-2 to TRBJ2-7; 7 nucleotides line up with TRBD2. Germline V gene sequence: CDR1 SGHTA, CDR2 FQGNSA. The CDR3 totals 15 residues. The V and J ends lost 6 bases and 2 bases, in that order; junction bases with no gene match: 10. The CDR3 sequence: CASSQGRLAAYEQYF. In DNA form, the CDR3 reads TGTGCCAGCAGTCAAGGCAGACTAGCTGCCTACGAGCAGTACTTC.

This clone appeared a few times. The rearrangement joins TRBV28 to TRBJ2-7; 7 bases fit TRBD2. The junction had 7 bases not matched to a gene; V was cut back by 5 bases and J by 0 bases. CDR1 is MDHEN and CDR2 is SYDVKM in the germline V gene. The CDR3 length is 15 residues. The DNA of the CDR3 is TGTGCCAGCAGTCCCCCGCTAGCGGACTCCTACGAGCAGTACTTC. Amino acids: CASSPPLADSYEQYF.

This chain joins TRBV29-1 and TRBJ2-1; possible D gene TRBD2, 6 bases. Germline V gene lookup returns CDR1 SQVTM and CDR2 ANQGSEA. V was cut by 4 bases and J by 13 bases, with 14 bases left in between. The CDR3 runs to 11 residues. This CDR3 is CSVVEPGVQFF. In nucleotides, the CDR3 is TGCAGCGTTGTAGAACCGGGAGTTCAGTTCTTC.